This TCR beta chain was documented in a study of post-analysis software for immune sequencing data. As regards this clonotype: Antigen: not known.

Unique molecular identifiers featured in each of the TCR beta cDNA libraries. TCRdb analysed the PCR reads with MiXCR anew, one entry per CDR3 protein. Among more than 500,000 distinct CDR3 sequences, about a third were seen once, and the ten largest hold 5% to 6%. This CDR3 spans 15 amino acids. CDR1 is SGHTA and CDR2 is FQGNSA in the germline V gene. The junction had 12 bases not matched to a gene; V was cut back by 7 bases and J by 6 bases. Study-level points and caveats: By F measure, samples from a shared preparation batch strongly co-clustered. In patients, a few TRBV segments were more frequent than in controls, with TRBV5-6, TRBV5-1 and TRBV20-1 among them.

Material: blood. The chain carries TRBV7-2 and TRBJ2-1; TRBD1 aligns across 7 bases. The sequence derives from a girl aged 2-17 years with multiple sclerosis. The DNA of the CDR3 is TGTGCCAGCACCCGGTGGGCAGGGGGTGCCAATGAGCAGTTCTTC. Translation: CASTRWAGGANEQFF.